These 2 T cell receptor beta chains came from one sample sequenced in a study of blood T cell repertoires in COVID-19. TCRdb keeps only in-frame clones here, not all; method: immunoSEQ multiplex PCR. The table shows about 220,000 clones, with approximately 80% occurring only once. Material: PBMCs or T cells enriched from blood (not recorded which). The receptors here all came from a woman in her sixties or seventies who had recovered from COVID-19.

This clone was recorded a few times. The rearrangement links TRBV3-1 (or the pseudogene TRBV3-2) to TRBJ2-4; D perhaps matches TRBD2 (5 bases). There are 17 residues in the CDR3. Germline V lookup: CDR1 LGHDT, CDR2 YNNKEL (reference sequence). Trimming removed 1 base at V and 6 bases at J, with 19 bases between. The CDR3: CASSQGLAASNGNIQYF. CDR3 nucleotides: TGTGCCAGCAGCCAAGGCCTAGCAGCGAGTAACGGAAACATTCAGTACTTC.

The chain combines TRBV4-1 with TRBJ2-1, with TRBD2 matching 7 bases. Germline assignment: CDR1 MGHRA and CDR2 YSYEKL. The CDR3 is made up of 17 amino acids. The trim removed 0 bases at V and 4 bases at J, leaving 9 bases unmatched. CDR3 amino acids: CASSQDPEGGSYNEQFF. CDR3 coding DNA: TGCGCCAGCAGCCAAGATCCCGAGGGCGGGAGTTACAATGAGCAGTTCTTC.